This T cell receptor beta chain was sequenced during a study of cytomegalovirus exposure and HLA in healthy donors. Study-level results: Later analysis demonstrated an association between a missense DCLRE1C variant and TCR beta V- and J-gene trimming. Researchers catalogued approximately 170 TCR beta chains as cytomegalovirus-associated.

On this clone: The antigen remains unidentified.

V was clipped by 0 bases and J by 2 bases; unmatched bases: 4. The CDR3 sequence is 16 residues long. In germline, CDR1 is MNHEY, CDR2 SVGAGI. It was with 60 Vbeta and 13 Jbeta primers that the PCR ran. Original processing notes: Per a later analysis, the number of unique TCR beta chains was roughly 83 million, of which about 10 million were shared. The method was immunoSEQ multiplex PCR; TCRdb's version includes in-frame clones alone and lacks a portion of them. V, J and clone size were drawn from that table, and D and trimming were deduced from the DNA. The profile shows under 200,000 clones, 70% to 85% of them singletons.

The clonotype comes from a woman aged 25 to 39 in good health and CMV-seropositive. The V call is TRBV6-5, the J call TRBJ2-1, with 7 bases fitting TRBD1. Sequences were obtained from PBMCs. The CDR3 region has the DNA TGTGCCAGCAGTTACTCGAACAGGGGACCCTACAATGAGCAGTTCTTC. It encodes CASSYSNRGPYNEQFF.